Only one count was recorded for the clone carrying this T cell receptor beta chain. Produced via immunoSEQ multiplex PCR; TCRdb's table is partial and in-frame only. The sample holds 50,000 to 75,000 clones; about 70% are singletons and the top ten take roughly 18%. These data originate in a study of blood T cell repertoires in COVID-19. As for the study in general: The samples span acute and convalescent COVID-19 from the United States, Italy and Spain.

The TCR sequence derives from a woman in her forties or fifties with active or convalescent COVID-19. The sample taken for sequencing was peripheral blood.

Written as DNA, the CDR3 is TGTGCGACGAGCGGACGGCAGAATCAGCCCCAGCATTTT. Translating it yields CATSGRQNQPQHF. This sequence joins TRBV30 and TRBJ1-5, with D uncertain. From germline, CDR1 is GTSNPN and CDR2 SVGIG (reference sequence). The CDR3 extends over 13 amino acids.